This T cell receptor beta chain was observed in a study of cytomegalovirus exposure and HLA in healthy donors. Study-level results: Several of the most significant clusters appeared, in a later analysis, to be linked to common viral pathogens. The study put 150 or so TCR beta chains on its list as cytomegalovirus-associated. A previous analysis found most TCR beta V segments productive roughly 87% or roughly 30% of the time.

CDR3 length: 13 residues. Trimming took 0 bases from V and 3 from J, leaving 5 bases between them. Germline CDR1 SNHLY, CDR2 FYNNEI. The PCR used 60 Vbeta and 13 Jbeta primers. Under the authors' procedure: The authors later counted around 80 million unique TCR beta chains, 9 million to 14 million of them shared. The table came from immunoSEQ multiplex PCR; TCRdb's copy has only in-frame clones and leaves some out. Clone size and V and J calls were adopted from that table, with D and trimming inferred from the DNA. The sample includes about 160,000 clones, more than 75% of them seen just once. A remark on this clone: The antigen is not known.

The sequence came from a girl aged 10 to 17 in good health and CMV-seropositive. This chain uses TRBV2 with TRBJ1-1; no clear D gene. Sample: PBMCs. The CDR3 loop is CASSEARDTEAFF. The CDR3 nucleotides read TGTGCCAGCAGTGAAGCGCGGGACACTGAAGCTTTCTTT.